Listed here are 21 T cell receptor beta chains from one sample, sequenced in a study of PD-1 blockade in classical Hodgkin lymphoma. The time point denotes: cycle 4 day 1 (C4D1), after less than seven weeks of nivolumab. Following autologous stem cell transplantation, relapse occurred in every patient, and exposure to brentuximab vedotin varied. Researchers report purifying CD4+ T cells from thawed PBMCs by magnetic negative selection. Generated by immunoSEQ multiplex PCR, the TCRdb table keeps only in-frame clones and is missing some. The sample gives around 18,000 clones, roughly 80% of which show up once; around 2.1% is in the top ten. The sample consisted of CD4+ T cells from blood, taken before the fourth cycle of nivolumab. The origin of the receptors is a human donor with classical Hodgkin lymphoma.

This clone was observed a single time. The chain couples TRBV7-9 to TRBJ1-4; TRBD1 agrees at 8 bases. The CDR3 length is 15 residues. V dropped 3 bases and J dropped 8; count of bases not matched to a gene: 8. Germline CDR1 and CDR2: SEHNR and FQNEAQ (reference sequence). The CDR3 region is CASSFLTGDFEKLFF. The DNA of the CDR3 is TGTGCCAGCAGCTTCTTGACAGGGGACTTCGAAAAACTGTTTTTT.

The chain links TRBV12-2 to TRBJ2-5. TRBV12-2 is given as a pseudogene. CDR3 size: 15 residues. DNA for the CDR3: TGTGCAAGTCACTTAAATTGGATAGTAGTGGAGACCCAGTACTTC. Protein: CASHLNWIVVETQYF.

A few counts support this clone. The chain has TRBV5-1 and TRBJ1-6; no clear D gene. This CDR3 is built from 14 residues. Germline V lookup: CDR1 SGHRS, CDR2 YFSETQ. V was trimmed by 0 bases and J by 7 bases, leaving 8 bases between them. CDR3 region: CASSLEASNSPLHF. In DNA form, the CDR3 reads TGCGCCAGCAGCTTGGAGGCCAGCAATTCACCCCTCCACTTT.

Only one count was recorded for this clone. J is TRBJ2-5 and V is TRBV28; D call uncertain. Trimming removed 2 bases from V and 1 base from J, with 2 bases in between. The CDR3 spans 12 residues. Per the germline V gene, CDR1 is MDHEN and CDR2 is SYDVKM. CDR3 sequence reads: CASSLLQETQYF. The CDR3 nucleotides are TGTGCCAGCAGTTTACTCCAAGAGACCCAGTACTTC.

As DNA, the CDR3 is TGTGCCAGCACCCGGACGGACTATGGCTACACCTTC. Protein: CASTRTDYGYTF. V usage is TRBV28 and J usage is TRBJ1-2, with D unclear. Deletions cut 7 bases from V and 3 bases from J, with 9 bases between. Germline CDR1 is MDHEN and CDR2 is SYDVKM. The CDR3 is 12 residues long.

CDR3 loop: CASSELVAGADYSYNEQFF. The DNA of the CDR3 is TGCGCCAGCAGTGAGTTGGTAGCGGGGGCCGACTACTCCTACAATGAGCAGTTCTTC. The chain uses TRBV10-2 and TRBJ2-1; 9 positions match TRBD2. The CDR3 is 19 residues long. Germline V gene lookup returns CDR1 WSHSY and CDR2 SAAADI. V lost 1 base, J lost 0 bases, and 10 bases stayed unmatched.

This chain uses TRBV10-3 with TRBJ1-5; 8 bases line up with TRBD1. CDR1 and CDR2 (germline): ENHRY, SYGVKD. The CDR3 consists of 18 residues. The junction had 11 bases not matched to a gene; V was cut back by 2 bases and J by 2 bases. The chain's CDR3 is CAISEGDRGGGGNQPQHF. The DNA of the CDR3 is TGTGCCATCAGTGAGGGAGACAGGGGCGGTGGTGGCAATCAGCCCCAGCATTTT.

This chain joins TRBV29-1 and TRBJ2-3; TRBD1 aligns across 11 bases. This CDR3 has 15 amino acids. The trim removed 3 bases at V and 2 bases at J, leaving 4 bases unmatched. The V gene's germline CDR1 is SQVTM and CDR2 ANQGSEA. The CDR3 DNA is TGCAGCGTTGACGGGACAGGGGGGACCACAGATACGCAGTATTTT. It specifies CSVDGTGGTTDTQYF.

This clone was seen a handful of times. The chain couples TRBV14 to TRBJ1-4; D call uncertain. The CDR3 sequence is 15 residues long. Trimming pared 0 bases from V and 7 bases from J, leaving 12 bases between. The germline CDR1 and CDR2 sequences are SGHDN and FVKESK. The CDR3 reads CASSQDRGRTEKLFF. The CDR3 DNA reads TGTGCCAGCAGCCAAGATCGCGGACGGACTGAAAAACTGTTTTTT.

This clone was found a few times. The J gene is TRBJ2-7, the V gene TRBV27; 7 nucleotides line up with TRBD1. The trim removed 5 bases at V and 3 bases at J, leaving 4 bases unmatched. Germline loops: CDR1 MNHEY, CDR2 SMNVEV (reference sequence). The CDR3 runs to 13 residues. CDR3 bases: TGTGCCAGCAGTCCCTGGGACAGCTACGAGCAGTACTTC. Encoded protein: CASSPWDSYEQYF.

This CDR3 reads CASSPTSGYTDTQYF. CDR3 coding DNA: TGTGCCAGCAGCCCAACTAGCGGATACACAGATACGCAGTATTTT. This sequence joins TRBV9 and TRBJ2-3, with TRBD2 matching 8 bases. Germline assignment: CDR1 SGDLS and CDR2 YYNGEE. CDR3 length: 15 amino acids. The V and J ends lost 4 bases and 2 bases, in that order; junction bases with no gene match: 6.

The chain couples TRBV7-2 to TRBJ1-2, with TRBD1 matching 8 bases. Germline CDR1 SGHTA, CDR2 FQGNSA. The length of the CDR3 is 15 residues. The trim removed 5 bases at V and 6 bases at J, leaving 11 bases unmatched. The CDR3 DNA reads as TGTGCCAGCAGCCCCCGGGCCCCGACAGGGGATGGCTACACCTTC. Protein sequence: CASSPRAPTGDGYTF.

This clone was seen a handful of times. The chain has TRBV6-6 and TRBJ1-3; D is ambiguous. The CDR3 is 14 amino acids. Trimming pared 5 bases from V and 1 base from J, leaving 9 bases between. Germline lookup yields CDR1 MNHNY and CDR2 SVGAGI (reference sequence). For the CDR3, the DNA is TGTGCCAGCAGTCGTGATGAGTCTGGAAACACCATATATTTT. As protein: CASSRDESGNTIYF.

The chain combines TRBV2 with TRBJ2-2; a weak D match, TRBD2 (8 bases). CDR1 is SNHLY and CDR2 is FYNNEI in the germline V gene. This CDR3 spans 15 amino acids. The germline V and J ends were trimmed by 7 bases and 4 bases, with 16 bases remaining between them. CDR3 in DNA: TGTGCCAGCACCTCGGGAGGGGGCCCCACCGGGGAGCTGTTTTTT. Its translation: CASTSGGGPTGELFF.

The J gene is TRBJ1-6, the V gene TRBV7-9; D unclear. The V end was cut by 1 base, the J end by 7 bases, with 11 bases between. Germline CDR1 SEHNR, CDR2 FQNEAQ (reference sequence). This CDR3 spans 15 amino acids. CDR3 sequence reads: CASSLGGDPNSPLHF. CDR3 nucleotides: TGTGCCAGCAGCTTAGGTGGGGATCCCAATTCACCCCTCCACTTT.

The chain combines TRBV4-3 with TRBJ1-4; D is unresolved. The CDR3 consists of 15 residues. Trimming stripped 0 bases from V and 8 bases from J, with 13 bases between. The germline V gene has CDR1 LGHNA and CDR2 YSLEER. CDR3 in DNA: TGCGCCAGCAGCCAAGATGATGGGGTGCGCGAAAAACTGTTTTTT. This sequence encodes CASSQDDGVREKLFF.

The CDR3 bases are TGTGCCAGCAGCTTGGGGGACAGGGACTATGGCTACACCTTC. Translated: CASSLGDRDYGYTF. The genes are TRBV5-5 and TRBJ1-2; 9 bases agree with TRBD1. Germline values: CDR1 SGHKS, CDR2 YYEKEE (reference sequence). The CDR3 totals 14 residues. J gave up 3 bases and V 0 bases, and 0 bases lay outside the gene matches. The whole variable domain, remainder taken from reference TRBV5-5 and TRBJ1-2, is DAGVTQSPTHLIKTRGQQVTLRCSPISGHKSVSWYQQVLGQGPQFIFQYYEKEERGRGNFPDRFSARQFPNYSSELNVNALLLGDSALYLCASSLGDRDYGYTFGSGTRLTVV.

The chain carries TRBV21-1 and TRBJ2-7; the table gives TRBD1 as D, unverified against the DNA. TRBV21-1 is tagged as a pseudogene. This CDR3 spans 17 amino acids. CDR3 sequence reads: CASSSRTGGFSSYEQYF. CDR3 coding DNA: TGTGCCAGCAGCTCTCGGACAGGGGGCTTCAGCTCCTACGAGCAGTACTTC.

The chain has TRBV7-2 and TRBJ1-2; TRBD1 is a possible D gene (5 bases). The CDR3 runs 14 residues. V lost 4 bases and J lost 2, with 11 bases in between. Per germline, CDR1 SGHTA and CDR2 FQGNSA. CDR3 DNA sequence: TGTGCCAGCAGCTCACCGGGACCCAACTATGGCTACACCTTC. Its protein is CASSSPGPNYGYTF.

The chain's CDR3 is CASSVFGTGAYEQYF. The CDR3 DNA follows: TGTGCCAGTAGTGTCTTCGGGACAGGGGCCTACGAGCAGTACTTC. V gene TRBV19 combines with J gene TRBJ2-7; 10 bases are a match to TRBD1. With V trimmed by 5 bases and J by 2 bases, 6 bases remained unmatched. Germline CDR1 is LNHDA and CDR2 is SQIVND (reference sequence). This CDR3 region has 15 residues.

Only a few counts were recorded for this clone. The chain joins TRBV19 to TRBJ2-1; D is possibly TRBD2 (7 bases). The CDR3 is 14 amino acids. The V gene's germline CDR1 is LNHDA and CDR2 SQIVND (reference sequence). V was cut by 4 bases and J by 9 bases, with 16 bases left in between. DNA for the CDR3: TGTGCCAGTAGTACTTTGTGGGGGGGCAGTGAGCAGTTCTTC. Translated, it gives CASSTLWGGSEQFF.